The 29 T cell receptor beta chains listed next were all sequenced from one sample in a study of T cell responses to AZD1222 COVID-19 vaccine. The table came from immunoSEQ multiplex PCR; TCRdb's copy has only in-frame clones and leaves some out. In the table there are roughly 150,000 clones, approximately 88% of which are singletons. The specimen comprised peripheral blood, sampled on day 0 of MenACWY control vaccination. The receptors were sampled from an adult in good health.

The chain joins TRBV9 to TRBJ2-5; 11 nucleotides align to TRBD1. With V trimmed by 4 bases and J by 4 bases, 3 bases remained unmatched. The CDR3 sequence is 14 residues long. Germline CDR1 SGDLS, CDR2 YYNGEE. Here the CDR3 reads CASSLDRGPETQYF. CDR3 nucleotides: TGTGCCAGCAGCCTGGACAGGGGGCCAGAGACCCAGTACTTC.

This sequence joins TRBV7-2 and TRBJ1-5; D is uncertain. V was trimmed by 5 bases and J by 3 bases, leaving 11 bases between them. The CDR3 extends over 14 amino acids. Germline loops: CDR1 SGHTA, CDR2 FQGNSA. The CDR3 protein is CASSLSGYNQPQHF. CDR3 DNA: TGTGCCAGCAGCCTCAGCGGTTACAATCAGCCCCAGCATTTT.

The chain has TRBV29-1 and TRBJ2-3, with D possibly matching TRBD1 (6 bases). The germline V gene has CDR1 SQVTM and CDR2 ANQGSEA. The CDR3 loop spans 15 amino acids. V lost 7 bases and J lost 0, with 17 bases in between. CDR3 loop: CSARGQLTSTDTQYF. CDR3 in DNA: TGCAGCGCCCGAGGACAGCTAACTAGCACAGATACGCAGTATTTT.

This clone showed up just once. The chain employs TRBV30 and TRBJ1-5; D gene uncertain. The germline V and J ends were trimmed by 4 bases and 4 bases, with 17 bases remaining between them. Germline V gene lookup returns CDR1 GTSNPN and CDR2 SVGIG (reference sequence). This CDR3 has 15 amino acids. The CDR3 spells CAWTMGAGLNQPQHF. In DNA form, the CDR3 reads TGTGCCTGGACCATGGGAGCAGGTCTGAATCAGCCCCAGCATTTT.

There are a few counts of this clone. For the CDR3, the DNA is TGTGCCATCAGTGAGTCTTCAGCTCCCTACGAGCAGTACTTC. Amino acid sequence: CAISESSAPYEQYF. This chain joins TRBV10-3 and TRBJ2-7; D uncertain. CDR3 length equals 14 residues. Between the trimmed V and J ends, which lost 0 bases and 2 bases, there was a span of 8 bases. Germline CDR1 and CDR2: ENHRY and SYGVKD.

The J gene is TRBJ2-7, the V gene TRBV27; 7 positions match TRBD1. Per the germline V gene, CDR1 is MNHEY and CDR2 is SMNVEV (reference sequence). The V and J ends lost 6 bases and 2 bases, in that order; junction bases with no gene match: 10. CDR3 length: 15 residues. The CDR3 DNA follows: TGTGCCAGCAGGAACGCATACAGGGGAACCTACGAGCAGTACTTC. It specifies CASRNAYRGTYEQYF.

The chain joins TRBV30 to TRBJ2-1; 11 bases align to TRBD2. This CDR3 has 15 residues. Germline CDR1 and CDR2: GTSNPN and SVGIG (reference sequence). The J segment lost 7 bases and the V segment lost 0 bases, leaving 5 bases of the junction unmatched. The chain's CDR3 is CAWSVLAGVGNEQFF. The CDR3 bases are TGTGCCTGGAGTGTACTAGCGGGAGTTGGTAATGAGCAGTTCTTC.

The V call is TRBV7-2, the J call TRBJ1-2, with D uncertain. The germline CDR1 and CDR2 sequences are SGHTA and FQGNSA. The germline V and J ends were trimmed by 1 base and 3 bases, with 6 bases remaining between them. The CDR3 is 13 residues long. The CDR3 coding sequence is TGTGCCAGCAGCTTAGTTGCGGACTATGGCTACACCTTC. Protein product: CASSLVADYGYTF.

This chain joins TRBV3-1 (or the pseudogene TRBV3-2) and TRBJ2-7; maybe TRBD1 (5 bases). Germline V gene data show CDR1 as LGHDT and CDR2 as YNNKEL (reference sequence). The V end lost 4 bases, the J end lost 2 bases, and 15 bases lay between the germline ends. CDR3 size: 15 residues. Here the CDR3 DNA reads TGTGCCAGCAGCCCCTACCTCCAGGGTACCTACGAGCAGTACTTC. It codes for CASSPYLQGTYEQYF.

The V and J genes are TRBV6-2 or TRBV6-3 and TRBJ1-2; 9 bases are shared with TRBD1. Trimming cost V 5 bases and J 7 bases; bases outside gene matches: 11. The CDR3 runs 15 residues. The germline V gene encodes CDR1 MNHEY and CDR2 SVGEGT. The chain's CDR3 is CASSRMTGGNVGYTF. In DNA, the CDR3 is TGTGCCAGCAGTCGGATGACAGGGGGTAACGTTGGCTACACCTTC.

The genes are TRBV9 and TRBJ2-3; 8 bases match TRBD1. CDR1 and CDR2 from the germline V gene are SGDLS and YYNGEE. V gave up 0 bases and J gave up 4 bases; unmatched junction bases: 7. The CDR3 consists of 16 residues. The CDR3 protein is CASSVGIQGGSDTQYF. CDR3 bases: TGTGCCAGCAGCGTAGGTATACAGGGGGGATCAGATACGCAGTATTTT.

V is TRBV28 and J is TRBJ1-1, with D perhaps TRBD1 (6 bases). The V end lost 2 bases, the J end lost 4 bases, and 8 bases lay between the germline ends. Germline lookup yields CDR1 MDHEN and CDR2 SYDVKM. CDR3 size: 13 residues. The CDR3 DNA follows: TGTGCCAGCAGTTTAAACAGGGCCACTGAAGCTTTCTTT. It translates to CASSLNRATEAFF. Drawing the rest from reference TRBV28 and TRBJ1-1, the complete variable domain is DVKVTQSSRYLVKRTGEKVFLECVQDMDHENMFWYRQDPGLGLRLIYFSYDVKMKEKGDIPEGYSVSREKKERFSLILESASTNQTSMYLCASSLNRATEAFFGQGTRLTVV.

Here the CDR3 DNA reads TGCGCCAGCAGCCCCCTCCCCGGCCCCGGGGAGCTGTTTTTT. Protein product: CASSPLPGPGELFF. The chain uses TRBV5-1 and TRBJ2-2, with unresolved D. Per the germline V gene, CDR1 is SGHRS and CDR2 is YFSETQ. CDR3 length: 14 amino acids. Trimming took off 4 bases at V and 6 bases at J, with 13 bases between the two ends.

The rearrangement uses TRBV15 and TRBJ2-7, with TRBD2 identical over 7 bases. The CDR3 spans 14 residues. The junction had 9 bases not matched to a gene; V was cut back by 4 bases and J by 6 bases. Germline lookup yields CDR1 LNHNV and CDR2 YYDKDF (reference sequence). This CDR3 is CATSIPHGGTEQYF. Written as DNA, the CDR3 is TGTGCCACCAGCATCCCCCACGGGGGGACCGAGCAGTACTTC. Supplemented by reference TRBV15 and TRBJ2-7, the full variable domain reads DAMVIQNPRYQVTQFGKPVTLSCSQTLNHNVMYWYQQKSSQAPKLLFHYYDKDFNNEADTPDNFQSRRPNTSFCFLDIRSPGLGDTAMYLCATSIPHGGTEQYFGPGTRLTVT.

V is TRBV10-3 and J is TRBJ2-1; 11 nucleotides align to TRBD1. The length of the CDR3 is 14 residues. V was clipped by 2 bases and J by 9 bases; unmatched bases: 3. The germline CDR1 and CDR2 sequences are ENHRY and SYGVKD. CDR3 loop: CAISETGTGGEQFF. The CDR3 nucleotides are TGTGCCATCAGTGAGACCGGGACAGGGGGTGAGCAGTTCTTC.

The chain uses TRBV7-9 and TRBJ2-1; the match to TRBD2 covers 8 bases. CDR3 length: 16 amino acids. V gave up 5 bases and J gave up 7 bases; unmatched junction bases: 13. Germline V gene data show CDR1 as SEHNR and CDR2 as FQNEAQ (reference sequence). The chain's CDR3 is CASSPSFREGPNEQFF. The CDR3 DNA sequence: TGTGCCAGCAGCCCGAGTTTCCGGGAGGGCCCAAATGAGCAGTTCTTC.

The V and J genes are TRBV4-2 and TRBJ2-1, with a tentative D call TRBD1 (5 bases). Trimming cost V 0 bases and J 6 bases, with 9 bases left between them. CDR3 size: 14 residues. Per the germline V gene, CDR1 is LGHNA and CDR2 is YNFKEQ. CDR3 nucleotides: TGTGCCAGCAGCCAAGATCCCCAGGGCAATGAGCAGTTCTTC. It translates to CASSQDPQGNEQFF.

The CDR3 loop is CASSDPSAGVPHNEQFF. The CDR3 DNA reads TGTGCCAGCAGCGACCCCTCCGCGGGAGTCCCTCACAATGAGCAGTTCTTC. The chain is built from TRBV9 and TRBJ2-1; 7 positions agree with TRBD2. The CDR3 is 17 amino acids. CDR1 and CDR2 from the germline V gene are SGDLS and YYNGEE. J gave up 5 bases and V 3 bases, and 14 bases lay outside the gene matches.

The chain uses TRBV28 and TRBJ1-1, with D possibly matching TRBD1 (5 bases). V lost 6 bases and J lost 5, with 10 bases in between. Germline CDR1 is MDHEN and CDR2 is SYDVKM. The CDR3 length is 12 residues. CDR3 loop: CASSRADTEAFF. The CDR3 nucleotides are TGTGCCAGCAGCAGGGCGGATACTGAAGCTTTCTTT.

The V gene is TRBV19, the J gene TRBJ1-4; TRBD1 might be the D (5 bases). The CDR3 runs to 16 residues. V dropped 5 bases and J dropped 2 bases, with 15 bases sitting between them. Germline lookup yields CDR1 LNHDA and CDR2 SQIVND (reference sequence). The CDR3 bases are TGTGCCAGTAGTTCGTACGACAGCTCGACTAATGAAAAACTGTTTTTT. This sequence encodes CASSSYDSSTNEKLFF.

This clone was seen once. This sequence joins TRBV29-1 and TRBJ2-2; D perhaps matches TRBD1 (6 bases). V lost 7 bases, J lost 4 bases, and 13 bases lay in between. CDR1 is SQVTM and CDR2 is ANQGSEA in the germline V gene. This CDR3 spans 13 amino acids. CDR3 loop: CSAGGHLTGELFF. The CDR3 nucleotides read TGCAGCGCTGGGGGACATCTCACCGGGGAGCTGTTTTTT.

The gene calls are TRBV18 and TRBJ1-1; D may be TRBD1 (6 bases). Germline V gene lookup returns CDR1 KGHSH and CDR2 LQKENI. V lost 3 bases, J lost 2 bases, and 16 bases lay in between. The CDR3 sequence is 16 residues long. CDR3 DNA: TGTGCCAGCTCACCTCTTGGACAGATTGATAACACTGAAGCTTTCTTT. Protein product: CASSPLGQIDNTEAFF.

The rearrangement uses TRBV10-3 and TRBJ1-2; D perhaps matches TRBD1 (6 bases). Trimming removed 8 bases at V and 8 bases at J, with 12 bases between. Germline CDR1 and CDR2: ENHRY and SYGVKD. This CDR3 spans 11 amino acids. As DNA, the CDR3 is TGTGCCATCGGAAAACAGGGAGGCTACACCTTC. Protein: CAIGKQGGYTF.

CDR3 coding DNA: TGTGCCAGCAGTGATTATTGGACAGGGGGCAATCAGCCCCAGCATTTT. It is translated as CASSDYWTGGNQPQHF. The rearrangement links TRBV6-1 to TRBJ1-5; the match to TRBD1 covers 9 bases. The V segment lost 3 bases and the J segment 2 bases; nucleotides outside the gene matches: 5. This CDR3 comprises 16 residues. CDR1 MNHNS and CDR2 SASEGT come from the germline V gene.

The V call is TRBV3-1 (or the pseudogene TRBV3-2), the J call TRBJ1-1; possibly TRBD1 for D (5 bases). Germline V gene sequence: CDR1 LGHDT, CDR2 YNNKEL (reference sequence). The CDR3 is 13 amino acids. V lost 6 bases and J 4 bases, leaving 12 bases between the germline ends. The CDR3 region is CASRWAGGTEAFF. CDR3 DNA sequence: TGTGCCAGCAGATGGGCGGGGGGCACTGAAGCTTTCTTT.

The rearrangement joins TRBV6-6 to TRBJ1-5; D gene uncertain. CDR3 size: 16 residues. Trimming shortened V by 0 bases and J by 0 bases, and 9 bases separated the two germline ends. The germline V gene has CDR1 MNHNY and CDR2 SVGAGI (reference sequence). The CDR3 region has the DNA TGTGCCAGCAGTTACTCTGACACCTTTAGCAATCAGCCCCAGCATTTT. It yields the protein CASSYSDTFSNQPQHF.

The chain links TRBV4-2 to TRBJ2-5; no firm D call. CDR1 and CDR2 from the germline V gene are LGHNA and YNFKEQ. The CDR3 runs 16 residues. Trimming left V 0 bases short and J 5 bases short, with 16 bases between. CDR3 in amino acids: CASSQERPLLPETQYF. The CDR3 DNA sequence: TGTGCCAGCAGCCAAGAGAGGCCCTTGCTCCCGGAGACCCAGTACTTC.

V usage is TRBV6-5 and J usage is TRBJ1-1; 7 positions agree with TRBD1. V was pared by 6 bases and J by 6 bases, with 7 bases of the junction left unmatched. Germline CDR1 MNHEY, CDR2 SVGAGI. The CDR3 length is 13 residues. CDR3 loop: CASRLDRMSEAFF. The CDR3 bases are TGTGCCAGCAGACTGGACAGGATGTCTGAAGCTTTCTTT.

The V gene is TRBV6-5, the J gene TRBJ1-5; D unresolved. The CDR3 sequence is 14 residues long. The V end was cut by 6 bases, the J end by 0 bases, with 9 bases between. From germline, CDR1 is MNHEY and CDR2 SVGAGI. This CDR3 reads CASRRTASNQPQHF. CDR3 nucleotides: TGTGCCAGCAGAAGGACGGCTAGCAATCAGCCCCAGCATTTT.